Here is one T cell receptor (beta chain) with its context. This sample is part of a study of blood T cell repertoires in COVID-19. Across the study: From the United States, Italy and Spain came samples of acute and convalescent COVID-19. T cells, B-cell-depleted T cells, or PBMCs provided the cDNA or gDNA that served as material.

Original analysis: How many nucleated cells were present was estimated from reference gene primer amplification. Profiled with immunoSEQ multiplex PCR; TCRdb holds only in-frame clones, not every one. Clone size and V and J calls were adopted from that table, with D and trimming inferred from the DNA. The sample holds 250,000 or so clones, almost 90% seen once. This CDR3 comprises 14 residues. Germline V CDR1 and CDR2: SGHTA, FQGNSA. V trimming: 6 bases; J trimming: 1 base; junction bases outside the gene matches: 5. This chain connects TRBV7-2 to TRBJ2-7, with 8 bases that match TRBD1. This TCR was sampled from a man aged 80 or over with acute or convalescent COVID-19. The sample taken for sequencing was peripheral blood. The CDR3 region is CASSPRTGSYEQYF. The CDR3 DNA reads TGTGCCAGCAGTCCCCGGACAGGGTCCTACGAGCAGTACTTC.